These 10 T cell receptor beta chains came from one sample sequenced in a study of blood T cell repertoires in COVID-19 (dated by TCRdb to about 2020). Libraries came from the immunoSEQ multiplex PCR assay. TCRdb's version of the immuneACCESS table is confined to in-frame rearrangements and falls short of the full clone set. An unresolved V gene accounts for under half of the shortfall where checked; the remainder is of unknown origin. Within this sample are some 140,000 clones, with about 79% of them counted one time only. The ten largest clonotypes hold about 9.2% of the sample. Sequencing was carried out using PBMCs or T cells enriched from blood (not recorded which). The source of these receptors is a man between 50 and 59 years old who had recovered from COVID-19.

This chain uses TRBV27 with TRBJ1-5; D is unclear. The germline gives CDR1 MNHEY, CDR2 SMNVEV (reference sequence). The CDR3 extends over 14 amino acids. V dropped 3 bases and J dropped 4 bases, with 10 bases sitting between them. The CDR3 DNA reads as TGTGCCAGCAGTTTTCGGCAGACAAATCAGCCCCAGCATTTT. It yields the protein CASSFRQTNQPQHF.

This rearrangement joins TRBV6-5 to TRBJ2-5, with D possibly being TRBD2 (6 bases). This CDR3 comprises 15 residues. In germline, CDR1 is MNHEY, CDR2 SVGAGI. Trimming shortened V by 2 bases and J by 0 bases, and 10 bases separated the two germline ends. CDR3 in DNA: TGTGCCAGCAGTTACGGGGACTGGAACCAAGAGACCCAGTACTTC. This gives the protein CASSYGDWNQETQYF.

This chain links TRBV19 with TRBJ2-2; 12 positions agree with TRBD1. The germline V gene encodes CDR1 LNHDA and CDR2 SQIVND (reference sequence). Trimming took 8 bases from V and 2 from J; bases not matched to a gene: 9. The CDR3 spans 17 residues. CDR3 nucleotides: TGTGCCAGTCAACGGGGACAGGGGGCGCCTAACACCGGGGAGCTGTTTTTT. Protein product: CASQRGQGAPNTGELFF.

V usage is TRBV6-2 or TRBV6-3 and J usage is TRBJ1-5; 8 positions agree with TRBD1. CDR3 length: 13 amino acids. Germline CDR1 reads MNHEY; CDR2 reads SVGEGT. V lost 5 bases and J lost 6; bases outside the gene matches: 3. CDR3 DNA: TGTGCCAGCAGTCCGGACAGGGCTCAGCCCCAGCATTTT. It codes for CASSPDRAQPQHF.

V is TRBV4-3 and J is TRBJ2-5; tentative D call: TRBD2 (6 bases). CDR3 length: 18 residues. Trimming removed 3 bases at V and 2 bases at J, with 22 bases between. Germline CDR1 reads LGHNA; CDR2 reads YSLEER. The CDR3 nucleotides read TGCGCCAGCAGCCACGGACCCATCGCGGAGGGAGGACAAGAGACCCAGTACTTC. Amino acids: CASSHGPIAEGGQETQYF.

The chain uses TRBV19 and TRBJ1-2; D gene unclear. V was shortened by 7 bases and J by 3 bases, with 18 bases between the two germline ends. The CDR3 has 15 amino acids. Germline V gives CDR1 LNHDA, CDR2 SQIVND (reference sequence). CDR3 residues: CASIPSAGAYYGYTF. CDR3 coding DNA: TGTGCCAGTATTCCGTCGGCAGGCGCTTACTATGGCTACACCTTC.

V is TRBV4-3 and J is TRBJ1-1; weak D call: TRBD1 (5 bases). Per the germline V gene, CDR1 is LGHNA and CDR2 is YSLEER. Trimming pared 1 base from V and 7 bases from J, leaving 10 bases between. This CDR3 spans 13 amino acids. DNA for the CDR3: TGCGCCAGCAGCCAAGTATCAGGGATTGAAGCTTTCTTT. Its protein is CASSQVSGIEAFF.

The chain couples TRBV7-2 to TRBJ1-2; a weak D match, TRBD1 (5 bases). The length of the CDR3 is 12 residues. Trimming took off 5 bases at V and 2 bases at J, with 6 bases between the two ends. Germline CDR1 SGHTA, CDR2 FQGNSA. The CDR3 is CASSAGNYGYTF. CDR3 bases: TGTGCCAGCAGCGCAGGGAACTATGGCTACACCTTC.

The genes are TRBV9 and TRBJ1-2; maybe TRBD1 (6 bases). The V and J ends lost 3 bases and 7 bases respectively, with 16 bases between them. CDR1 and CDR2 from the germline V gene are SGDLS and YYNGEE. The CDR3 sequence is 14 residues long. CDR3 region: CASSALTGPSGYTF. CDR3 sequence (DNA): TGTGCCAGCAGCGCCCTGACAGGTCCTAGTGGCTACACCTTC. Combining the CDR3 with reference TRBV9 and TRBJ1-2 gives the whole variable domain DSGVTQTPKHLITATGQRVTLRCSPRSGDLSVYWYQQSLDQGLQFLIQYYNGEERAKGNILERFSAQQFPDLHSELNLSSLELGDSALYFCASSALTGPSGYTFGSGTRLTVV.

The chain has TRBV21-1 and TRBJ2-2; the table assigns TRBD1, which was not confirmed against the DNA. TRBV21-1 is labeled a pseudogene. The CDR3 contains 15 residues. CDR3 amino acids: CASSKAHRGAGELFF. The CDR3 DNA reads TGTGCCAGCAGCAAAGCGCACAGGGGCGCCGGGGAGCTGTTTTTT.